These T cell receptor beta chains were read from a single sample in a study of T cell responses to AZD1222 COVID-19 vaccine. TCRdb keeps only in-frame clones here, not all; method: immunoSEQ multiplex PCR. Counted here are about 130,000 clones, around four fifths occurring once; the ten biggest clones make up roughly 4.3%. The input for sequencing was peripheral blood, taken on day 0 of AZD1222 vaccination. These receptor sequences come from an adult in good health. CDR3s include the opening cysteine and the closing phenylalanine or tryptophan. Each record gives: V gene, CDR3 protein.

>TRBV9
CASSTRLAREETQYF
>TRBV18
CASSPWTKEGNEQYF
>TRBV10-3
CAISEADKKKRNTIYF
>TRBV3-1/TRBV3-2
CASSQTRGSGGYTF
>TRBV18
CASSPTPNQPQHF
>TRBV28
CASSLDSQANYGYTF
>TRBV7-8
CASSLGQGNQPQHF
>TRBV19
CASSIDPPPRGNQPQHF
>TRBV15
CATSRGQNSNQPQHF
>TRBV4-1
CASSQDMGRVSYTF
>TRBV5-1
CASSSGGAGGREQYF
>TRBV3-1/TRBV3-2
CASSHPSPNTIYF